This T cell receptor (beta chain) was recovered during a study of T-cell memory formation after mild COVID-19. This CDR3 is built from 13 residues. Germline CDR1 reads KGHSH; CDR2 reads LQKENI. The V and J ends lost 4 bases and 8 bases, in that order; junction bases with no gene match: 5. TCRdb re-analysed the 5' RACE reads in MiXCR, keeping a single row per CDR3 protein. The sample holds about 310,000 distinct CDR3 sequences, approximately 20% seen once. In regard to this clonotype: As yet, its antigen is unknown.

General observations from the study: Most CD4+ clones that shrank were in CM and EM, while CD8+ ones turned up in EMRA.

The sequenced sample was PBMCs or a T cell subset sorted from them (not recorded which). The TCR comes from a man younger than 35 who had mild COVID-19 (a few samples of this study predate the infection). Cell type and time point are not known. This chain uses TRBV18 with TRBJ1-2, with 9 nucleotides matching TRBD1. The CDR3 sequence is CASSRDRAEGYTF. The CDR3 nucleotides are TGTGCCAGCTCACGGGACAGGGCGGAAGGCTACACCTTC.